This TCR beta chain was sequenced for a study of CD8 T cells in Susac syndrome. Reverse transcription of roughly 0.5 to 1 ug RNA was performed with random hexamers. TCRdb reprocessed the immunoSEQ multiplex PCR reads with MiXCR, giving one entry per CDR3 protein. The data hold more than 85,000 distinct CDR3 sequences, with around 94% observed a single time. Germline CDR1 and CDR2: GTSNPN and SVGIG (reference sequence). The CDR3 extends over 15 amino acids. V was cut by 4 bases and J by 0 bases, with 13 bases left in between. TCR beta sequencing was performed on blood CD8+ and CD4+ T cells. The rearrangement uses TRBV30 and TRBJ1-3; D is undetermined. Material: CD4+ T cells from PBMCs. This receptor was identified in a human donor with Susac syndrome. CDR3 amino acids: CAWTRDLDSGNTIYF. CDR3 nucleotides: TGTGCCTGGACCCGCGACCTGGACTCTGGAAACACCATATATTTT.